What follows are 28 T cell receptor beta chains derived from one specimen sequenced in a study of Graves' ophthalmopathy and Graves' hyperthyroidism listed by TCRdb under 2018. Instrument used: Illumina HiSeq 2000. For repertoire sequencing, the TCR beta CDR3 regions were amplified from RNA transcripts. The first round was an RT-PCR using HTBI primers with the Qiagen OneStep RT-PCR kit, and this first round was followed by a second-round multiplex PCR, then size selection and purification. TCRdb passed the public sequencing reads through fastp at Q25 and MiXCR, retaining productive beta sequences. Rows matching on CDR3 protein sequence are summarized as one entry with the most common DNA and genes. The sample table contains 200,000 to 250,000 distinct CDR3 sequences; only one count was recorded for 20% to 25% of them. Jointly, the top ten make up 35% to 55% of the sample. The sequenced sample consisted of peripheral blood. These TCRs come from a woman in her 50s with Graves' ophthalmopathy. Donor details come from another sample of the same person, matched by shared clones.

This clonotype was seen at least ten times. This chain links TRBV20-1 with TRBJ1-2; a possible D gene is TRBD1 (5 bases). This CDR3 comprises 12 residues. The V end lost 1 base, the J end lost 8 bases, and 11 bases lay between the germline ends. CDR1 DFQATT and CDR2 SNEGSKA come from the germline V gene (reference sequence). CDR3 in amino acids: CSARVGGLGYTF. Written as DNA, the CDR3 is TGCAGTGCTAGAGTTGGGGGGTTGGGCTACACCTTC.

The CDR3 protein is CASQDRGTDGYTF. The CDR3 DNA sequence: TGTGCCAGCCAGGACAGGGGAACGGATGGCTACACCTTC. V is TRBV6-1 and J is TRBJ1-2, with 9 bases that match TRBD1. This CDR3 has 13 residues. V gave up 8 bases and J gave up 6 bases; unmatched junction bases: 7. Germline lookup yields CDR1 MNHNS and CDR2 SASEGT.

This clonotype came up many times. The J gene is TRBJ2-7, the V gene TRBV5-1, with 9 bases aligning to TRBD2. Germline V gene lookup returns CDR1 SGHRS and CDR2 YFSETQ. There are 17 residues in the CDR3. The junction had 14 bases not matched to a gene; V was cut back by 4 bases and J by 3 bases. As DNA, the CDR3 is TGCGCCAGCAGCCCCCACGGGGATAGACTAGCGGTCTACGAGCAGTACTTC. Its translation: CASSPHGDRLAVYEQYF.

This clonotype was observed a handful of times. The V and J genes are TRBV20-1 and TRBJ1-6; D perhaps matches TRBD1 (5 bases). There are 14 residues in the CDR3. V lost 2 bases and J 6 bases, leaving 11 bases between the germline ends. From germline, CDR1 is DFQATT and CDR2 SNEGSKA (reference sequence). The CDR3 DNA reads as TGCAGTGCTAGAAAGGACACGACTAATTCACCCCTCCACTTT. It translates to CSARKDTTNSPLHF.

This chain joins TRBV7-2 and TRBJ2-7, with 8 bases fitting TRBD2. CDR1 and CDR2 from the germline V gene are SGHTA and FQGNSA. J lost 4 bases, V lost 0 bases, and 11 bases had no gene match. There are 17 residues in the CDR3. The CDR3 reads CASSLATGAGVKYEQYF. DNA of the CDR3: TGTGCCAGCAGCTTAGCAACGGGAGCGGGAGTGAAGTACGAGCAGTACTTC.

This clonotype was picked up many times. This sequence joins TRBV12-5 and TRBJ1-1; a possible D gene is TRBD1 (5 bases). The CDR3 runs 11 residues. V was clipped by 8 bases and J by 5 bases, with 9 bases between them. The V gene's germline CDR1 is LGHNT and CDR2 FRNRAP. The CDR3 protein is CASTGRTEAFF. The CDR3 bases are TGTGCTAGTACAGGCCGGACTGAAGCTTTCTTT.

In its sample, this clonotype was seen a few times. The chain links TRBV29-1 to TRBJ2-2, with 12 nucleotides matching TRBD1. The CDR3 length is 15 residues. V shed 7 bases, J shed 4 bases, and the junction held 7 bases outside the gene matches. Germline CDR1 and CDR2: SQVTM and ANQGSEA. The CDR3 reads CSATPGQGATGELFF. The CDR3 DNA is TGCAGCGCCACCCCGGGACAGGGGGCCACCGGGGAGCTGTTTTTT.

This clonotype was counted at least ten times. V and J are TRBV4-1 and TRBJ1-6; no clear D gene. The germline V gene has CDR1 MGHRA and CDR2 YSYEKL. This CDR3 region has 15 residues. V shed 1 base and J shed 5 bases, with 9 bases lying between them. The CDR3 protein is CASSQAVQNNSPLHF. CDR3 DNA sequence: TGCGCCAGCAGCCAAGCTGTGCAGAATAATTCACCCCTCCACTTT.

This clonotype has at least ten counts. This sequence joins TRBV5-1 and TRBJ1-1; D gene uncertain. The CDR3 is 12 residues long. V was cut by 4 bases and J by 9 bases, with 13 bases left in between. In germline, CDR1 is SGHRS, CDR2 YFSETQ. CDR3 nucleotides: TGCGCCAGCAGCCCGGAGGGCAGGAAAGCTTTCTTT. This gives the protein CASSPEGRKAFF.

This clonotype has a count of ten or more. The chain links TRBV5-1 to TRBJ1-2, with D possibly being TRBD1 (5 bases). The V end was cut by 0 bases, the J end by 5 bases, with 11 bases between. The CDR3 runs to 14 residues. Germline V gene data show CDR1 as SGHRS and CDR2 as YFSETQ. The CDR3 nucleotides read TGCGCCAGCAGCTTGGAATCAGCAGGGTATGGCTACACCTTC. It specifies CASSLESAGYGYTF.

In this sample, this clonotype turned up a few times. Possible read error: a much larger clone is one base away. The CDR3 here is CASSQDRIGCTF. The CDR3 nucleotides read TGTGCCAGCAGCCAGGACAGGATTGGCTGCACCTTC. This chain links TRBV12-3 or TRBV12-4 with TRBJ1-2; TRBD1 agrees at 7 bases. CDR3 length equals 12 residues.

This clonotype appeared many times. The chain joins TRBV19 to TRBJ2-2, with D possibly being TRBD1 (6 bases). The V and J ends lost 9 bases and 0 bases respectively, with 17 bases between them. The CDR3 has 16 residues. CDR1 and CDR2 from the germline V gene are LNHDA and SQIVND (reference sequence). CDR3 in DNA: TGTGCCAGCACCAGGACAGCGTTCGCGAACACCGGGGAGCTGTTTTTT. Its protein is CASTRTAFANTGELFF.

This clonotype was recorded at least ten times. This sequence joins TRBV28 and TRBJ1-2; unclear D gene. Trimming pared 5 bases from V and 2 bases from J, leaving 6 bases between. The CDR3 totals 12 residues. Germline lookup yields CDR1 MDHEN and CDR2 SYDVKM. The CDR3 region has the DNA TGTGCCAGCAGTCTGGAAAACTATGGCTACACCTTC. Its protein is CASSLENYGYTF.

This clonotype was counted at least ten times. The rearrangement joins TRBV4-2 to TRBJ2-5, with D perhaps given as TRBD1 or TRBD2 (6 bases each). The germline CDR1 and CDR2 sequences are LGHNA and YNFKEQ. The V gene lost 4 bases and the J gene lost 4 bases, with 22 bases spanning the gap. The CDR3 consists of 17 residues. CDR3 sequence (DNA): TGTGCCAGCAGCCCCACCGGGCGTAATGGGGGGCGAGAGACCCAGTACTTC. Its protein product is CASSPTGRNGGRETQYF.

The sample holds many counts of this clonotype. The chain carries TRBV18 and TRBJ2-5, with D possibly called TRBD1 or TRBD2 (5 bases each). Germline lookup yields CDR1 KGHSH and CDR2 LQKENI. Between the trimmed V and J ends, which lost 0 bases and 4 bases, there was a span of 15 bases. There are 16 residues in the CDR3. The CDR3 here is CASSPPRGPAGETQYF. In DNA form, the CDR3 reads TGTGCCAGCTCACCACCTAGGGGACCCGCCGGAGAGACCCAGTACTTC.

This clonotype has at least ten counts. This rearrangement joins TRBV14 to TRBJ1-1, with unresolved D. The CDR3 spans 13 residues. The V and J ends lost 1 base and 3 bases respectively, with 6 bases between them. Germline values: CDR1 SGHDN, CDR2 FVKESK. CDR3 in DNA: TGTGCCAGCAGCCAAGGAACAGACACTGAAGCTTTCTTT. Its translation: CASSQGTDTEAFF.

This clonotype was found many times. The V and J genes are TRBV19 and TRBJ1-5; tentative D call: TRBD1 (6 bases). Germline V gene data show CDR1 as LNHDA and CDR2 as SQIVND (reference sequence). V was pared by 3 bases and J by 6 bases, with 15 bases between. This CDR3 has 15 residues. The CDR3 here is CASSMEQGRGQPQHF. CDR3 nucleotide sequence: TGTGCCAGTAGTATGGAACAGGGCCGGGGTCAGCCCCAGCATTTT.

At least ten counts were recorded for this clonotype. V usage is TRBV7-2 and J usage is TRBJ1-2; possibly TRBD1 for D (5 bases). Germline assignment: CDR1 SGHTA and CDR2 FQGNSA. CDR3 length equals 13 residues. The V end was cut by 3 bases, the J end by 2 bases, with 7 bases between. The CDR3 DNA reads as TGTGCCAGCAGCTTGGACACCAACTATGGCTACACCTTC. Translated: CASSLDTNYGYTF.

The sample holds a few counts of this clonotype. The chain recombines TRBV20-1 with TRBJ1-1; TRBD1 aligns across 10 bases. Trimming took 4 bases from V and 3 from J; bases not matched to a gene: 2. The CDR3 has 13 amino acids. CDR1 and CDR2 (germline): DFQATT, SNEGSKA (reference sequence). CDR3 in DNA: TGCAGTGCTAAGGACAGGGGGGACACTGAAGCTTTCTTT. Its translation is CSAKDRGDTEAFF.

This clonotype has a count of ten or more. The chain recombines TRBV19 with TRBJ2-7; 9 bases match TRBD2. Germline lookup yields CDR1 LNHDA and CDR2 SQIVND (reference sequence). The CDR3 length is 15 residues. V was pared by 3 bases and J by 3 bases, with 6 bases of the junction left unmatched. The CDR3 nucleotides are TGTGCCAGTAGTATGGTGGATAGCGGGAGCTACGAGCAGTACTTC. Translated, it gives CASSMVDSGSYEQYF.

This clonotype was detected ten times or more. V is TRBV9 and J is TRBJ2-2, with unresolved D. This CDR3 comprises 13 residues. The germline CDR1 and CDR2 sequences are SGDLS and YYNGEE. V shed 4 bases and J shed 0 bases, with 4 bases lying between them. CDR3 coding DNA: TGTGCCAGCAGCCCCTCGAACACCGGGGAGCTGTTTTTT. This sequence encodes CASSPSNTGELFF.

This clonotype showed up just a few times. The V and J genes are TRBV5-1 and TRBJ1-1, with D tentatively TRBD1 (6 bases). V shed 2 bases and J shed 0 bases, with 11 bases lying between them. Germline CDR1 is SGHRS and CDR2 is YFSETQ. This CDR3 comprises 15 residues. The CDR3 DNA reads TGCGCCAGCAGCTTAAATTCAGGGGTGAACACTGAAGCTTTCTTT. This codes for CASSLNSGVNTEAFF.

This rearrangement joins TRBV12-3 or TRBV12-4 to TRBJ2-5; 11 nucleotides agree with TRBD2. J gave up 1 base and V 6 bases, and 4 bases lay outside the gene matches. There are 15 residues in the CDR3. The CDR3, as DNA: TGTGCCAGCAGAATGACTAGCGGGGCCCAAGAGACCCAGTACTTC. Translation: CASRMTSGAQETQYF.

This clonotype was counted a single time. The chain couples TRBV28 to TRBJ2-7; a weak D match, TRBD2 (6 bases). The germline CDR1 and CDR2 sequences are MDHEN and SYDVKM. Trimming removed 3 bases from V and 5 bases from J, with 17 bases in between. The CDR3 totals 15 residues. CDR3 bases: TGTGCCAGCAGTTTGCCTACCGGGGGAAGCCACGAGCAGTACTTC. Translation: CASSLPTGGSHEQYF. The whole variable domain, filled in from reference TRBV28 and TRBJ2-7, reads DVKVTQSSRYLVKRTGEKVFLECVQDMDHENMFWYRQDPGLGLRLIYFSYDVKMKEKGDIPEGYSVSREKKERFSLILESASTNQTSMYLCASSLPTGGSHEQYFGPGTRLTVT.

Many counts were recorded for this clonotype. This sequence joins TRBV7-9 and TRBJ2-7; D possibly corresponds to TRBD1 (6 bases). CDR1 SEHNR and CDR2 FQNEAQ come from the germline V gene (reference sequence). The length of the CDR3 is 14 residues. The germline V and J ends were trimmed by 0 bases and 7 bases, with 13 bases remaining between them. The DNA of the CDR3 is TGTGCCAGCAGCTTAGCAGGGGGTGGCCTGGAGCAGTACTTC. Protein sequence: CASSLAGGGLEQYF.

There are many counts of this clonotype. The chain recombines TRBV20-1 with TRBJ1-1; D not certain. V gave up 3 bases and J gave up 0 bases, with 14 bases separating them. Germline assignment: CDR1 DFQATT and CDR2 SNEGSKA (reference sequence). The CDR3 runs 15 residues. The CDR3 nucleotides are TGCAGTGCTAGCAACCCCAACGGGATGAACACTGAAGCTTTCTTT. This encodes CSASNPNGMNTEAFF.

Ten or more counts support this clonotype. V is TRBV20-1 and J is TRBJ1-6; D may be TRBD1 (5 bases). This CDR3 comprises 13 residues. Germline V gene lookup returns CDR1 DFQATT and CDR2 SNEGSKA (reference sequence). V was trimmed by 1 base and J by 8 bases, leaving 9 bases between them. CDR3 sequence: CSARGDPDSPLHF. CDR3 in DNA: TGCAGTGCTAGAGGGGACCCTGATTCACCCCTCCACTTT.

This clonotype showed up many times. The chain couples TRBV11-1 to TRBJ2-5; D may be TRBD2 (6 bases). V was clipped by 5 bases and J by 2 bases, with 27 bases between them. CDR1 is SGHAT, CDR2 FQDESV, per germline (reference sequence). There are 19 residues in the CDR3. CDR3 region: CASSPPGGTGSGTQETQYF. In DNA form, the CDR3 reads TGTGCCAGCAGCCCACCAGGCGGGACCGGCTCCGGAACACAAGAGACCCAGTACTTC.